One sample yielded the 8 T cell receptor beta chains listed below, sequenced in a study of OX40 agonist ivuxolimab in advanced cancers. The method was the immunoSEQ multiplex PCR assay. The immuneACCESS repertoire file appears here via TCRdb, limited to in-frame rearrangements. These files lack a portion of the clones; in checked studies, under half of the deficit traces to unresolved V genes, and the cause of the others is not known. This sample gives 80,000 to 100,000 clones in total; approximately 91% of them show up just once. 0.33% of the sample is in the top ten clones. The sample in question was CD4+ or CD8+ T cells sorted from blood, obtained in a trial of the OX40 agonist ivuxolimab. The origin of the receptors is an adult with an advanced solid tumor such as melanoma, head and neck, liver or kidney cancer.

V is TRBV6-1 and J is TRBJ2-7; 11 positions agree with TRBD1. CDR3 size: 15 residues. V lost 4 bases to trimming and J lost 2 bases; unmatched junction nucleotides: 4. Germline V gives CDR1 MNHNS, CDR2 SASEGT. The CDR3 sequence is CASSGRDRGTYEQYF. In DNA form, the CDR3 reads TGTGCCAGCAGTGGACGGGACAGGGGGACCTACGAGCAGTACTTC.

This clone was detected only a few times. The chain couples TRBV5-1 to TRBJ2-1, with TRBD2 matching over 9 bases. Losses at the gene ends were 7 bases for V and 4 bases for J; bases not matched to a gene: 6. Germline CDR1 and CDR2: SGHRS and YFSETQ. The CDR3 is 14 amino acids. This CDR3 reads CASYPLAGYNEQFF. The CDR3, as DNA: TGCGCCAGCTACCCTCTAGCGGGGTACAATGAGCAGTTCTTC.

CDR3 sequence: CATSGQGSRQPQHF. In DNA, the CDR3 is TGTGCCACCAGCGGACAGGGGTCCAGGCAGCCCCAGCATTTT. The chain uses TRBV15 and TRBJ1-5; 9 nucleotides line up with TRBD1. V lost 5 bases, J lost 7 bases, and 6 bases stayed unmatched. Germline-derived CDR1 and CDR2 are LNHNV and YYDKDF (reference sequence). The CDR3 totals 14 residues.

The gene calls are TRBV7-2 and TRBJ2-7, with TRBD2 matching over 9 bases. Germline V gene data show CDR1 as SGHTA and CDR2 as FQGNSA. V trimming: 0 bases; J trimming: 4 bases; junction bases outside the gene matches: 1. The CDR3 has 14 residues. The CDR3 region is CASSLASGSYEQYF. In DNA form, the CDR3 reads TGTGCCAGCAGCTTAGCTAGCGGGAGTTACGAGCAGTACTTC.

This chain links TRBV4-3 with TRBJ2-2; perhaps D is TRBD1 or TRBD2 (5 bases each). CDR3 length: 16 residues. CDR1 is LGHNA, CDR2 YSLEER, per germline. V dropped 2 bases and J dropped 6 bases, with 16 bases sitting between them. Here the CDR3 reads CASSQLRGRQSGELFF. For the CDR3, the DNA is TGCGCCAGCAGCCAACTCCGGGGCCGACAGTCCGGGGAGCTGTTTTTT.

The genes are TRBV7-9 and TRBJ2-3; either TRBD1 or TRBD2 may supply D (5 bases each). Germline values: CDR1 SEHNR, CDR2 FQNEAQ (reference sequence). The length of the CDR3 is 13 residues. The V gene lost 5 bases and the J gene lost 2 bases, with 8 bases spanning the gap. The CDR3 loop is CASSRGVTDTQYF. Here the CDR3 DNA reads TGTGCCAGCAGCCGAGGGGTCACAGATACGCAGTATTTT.

This sequence joins TRBV10-2 and TRBJ1-5; no clear D. Trimming cost V 4 bases and J 2 bases, with 6 bases left between them. Germline V lookup: CDR1 WSHSY, CDR2 SAAADI. CDR3 size: 13 residues. The CDR3 spells CASSGEGNQPQHF. The CDR3 region has the DNA TGCGCCAGCAGTGGTGAAGGCAATCAGCCCCAGCATTTT.

The genes are TRBV27 and TRBJ1-1, with D possibly being TRBD1 (5 bases). CDR1 is MNHEY, CDR2 SMNVEV, per germline (reference sequence). The length of the CDR3 is 15 residues. V was shortened by 4 bases and J by 1 base, with 13 bases between the two germline ends. Written as DNA, the CDR3 is TGTGCCAGCAGTTCACAGGCCGTCCCGAACACTGAAGCTTTCTTT. Translation: CASSSQAVPNTEAFF.